Below, 23 T cell receptor beta chains from the same sample are listed, as sequenced in a study of cytomegalovirus exposure and HLA in healthy donors. Amplification used 60 Vbeta primers and 13 Jbeta primers. TCRdb keeps only in-frame clones here, not all; method: immunoSEQ multiplex PCR. This sample has about 120,000 clones, with approximately 82% found just once. Material for sequencing was PBMCs. These receptors were taken from a man in his late teens or twenties in good health and CMV-seropositive.

The chain recombines TRBV7-9 with TRBJ1-4; 9 nucleotides agree with TRBD1. Germline V gene data show CDR1 as SEHNR and CDR2 as FQNEAQ (reference sequence). This CDR3 spans 15 amino acids. After removal of 5 bases from V and 6 bases from J, the junction contained 7 bases not matched to a gene. CDR3 DNA: TGTGCCAGCAGCCTAGGGGACAGGGACTATGAAAAACTGTTTTTT. Translation gives CASSLGDRDYEKLFF.

This clone was counted once. The sample contains more than one DNA sequence encoding this CDR3. The chain uses TRBV5-1 and TRBJ1-4; possibly TRBD1 for D (5 bases). Germline assignment: CDR1 SGHRS and CDR2 YFSETQ. The CDR3 spans 15 residues. The ends were cut back, 0 bases at V and 3 bases at J, with 9 bases in the middle. The CDR3 sequence is CASSLVTGANEKLFF. In nucleotides, the CDR3 is TGCGCCAGCAGCTTGGTTACAGGTGCTAATGAAAAACTGTTTTTT. The variable domain in full, with the rest retrieved from reference TRBV5-1 and TRBJ1-4, is KAGVTQTPRYLIKTRGQQVTLSCSPISGHRSVSWYQQTPGQGLQFLFEYFSETQRNKGNFPGRFSGRQFSNSRSEMNVSTLELGDSALYLCASSLVTGANEKLFFGSGTQLSVL.

This chain joins TRBV19 and TRBJ2-1, with 7 nucleotides matching TRBD1. After removal of 7 bases from V and 10 bases from J, the junction contained 7 bases not matched to a gene. Looked up from germline, CDR1 is LNHDA and CDR2 is SQIVND (reference sequence). This CDR3 contains 12 residues. CDR3 sequence reads: CASTNTGQEQFF. The CDR3 bases are TGTGCCAGTACCAACACGGGACAGGAGCAGTTCTTC.

The genes are TRBV27 and TRBJ2-7; TRBD1 aligns across 10 bases. The V gene end was trimmed by 2 bases and the J gene end by 1 base; junction bases not matched to a gene: 2. Germline V CDR1 and CDR2: MNHEY, SMNVEV (reference sequence). The CDR3 contains 15 residues. In DNA form, the CDR3 reads TGTGCCAGCAGTTTAGGGGGACAGGGGTCCTACGAGCAGTACTTC. The encoded protein is CASSLGGQGSYEQYF.

CDR3 sequence reads: CASTPWGPQKGRDGYTF. DNA of the CDR3: TGTGCCAGCACCCCCTGGGGACCTCAGAAAGGGAGGGATGGCTACACCTTC. The chain has TRBV5-4 and TRBJ1-2, with a tentative D call TRBD1 (5 bases). Looked up from germline, CDR1 is SGHNT and CDR2 is YYREEE (reference sequence). The V and J ends lost 6 bases and 6 bases respectively, with 27 bases between them. The CDR3 has 17 residues.

This chain uses TRBV4-1 with TRBJ1-5; D might be TRBD1 (5 bases). V was pared by 0 bases and J by 6 bases, with 12 bases between. CDR3 size: 15 residues. The germline gives CDR1 MGHRA, CDR2 YSYEKL. The CDR3 nucleotides are TGCGCCAGCAGCCAAGATCAGGGCACGGGTCAGCCCCAGCATTTT. Translated: CASSQDQGTGQPQHF.

The J gene is TRBJ1-1, the V gene TRBV19, with D perhaps TRBD1 (6 bases). V lost 4 bases and J 3 bases, leaving 9 bases between the germline ends. CDR1 is LNHDA and CDR2 is SQIVND in the germline V gene (reference sequence). There are 13 residues in the CDR3. The CDR3 bases are TGTGCCAGTAGTACCCCAGGGGACACTGAAGCTTTCTTT. The encoded protein is CASSTPGDTEAFF.

The rearrangement links TRBV2 to TRBJ1-5; D is ambiguous. Germline-derived CDR1 and CDR2 are SNHLY and FYNNEI. The V gene lost 7 bases and the J gene lost 8 bases, with 15 bases spanning the gap. The CDR3 is 13 residues long. In DNA form, the CDR3 reads TGTGCCAGCACGGAGGGCGGAAGGGAGCCCCAGCATTTT. It yields the protein CASTEGGREPQHF.

This clone appeared a few times. V and J are TRBV6-5 and TRBJ1-4; D unclear. Trimming removed 0 bases at V and 8 bases at J, with 10 bases between. CDR3 length: 14 residues. Germline CDR1 and CDR2: MNHEY and SVGAGI. The CDR3 nucleotides read TGTGCCAGCAGTTACTCGTGGGCTGGGGAAAAACTGTTTTTT. Its protein is CASSYSWAGEKLFF.

V usage is TRBV10-3 and J usage is TRBJ1-1; 7 bases are a match to TRBD1. The V gene end was trimmed by 6 bases and the J gene end by 5 bases; junction bases not matched to a gene: 15. Looked up from germline, CDR1 is ENHRY and CDR2 is SYGVKD. This CDR3 spans 16 amino acids. The CDR3 region is CAIRGGQSGVVTEAFF. The CDR3 bases are TGTGCCATCAGGGGGGGACAGTCTGGAGTCGTGACTGAAGCTTTCTTT.

This sequence joins TRBV18 and TRBJ2-5; 14 bases agree with TRBD2. The germline V gene has CDR1 KGHSH and CDR2 LQKENI. Trimming cost V 2 bases and J 0 bases; bases outside gene matches: 11. CDR3 size: 20 residues. For the CDR3, the DNA is TGTGCCAGCTCACCAGGGCGACTAGCGGGGGGGGCAACGTACCAAGAGACCCAGTACTTC. Translating gives CASSPGRLAGGATYQETQYF.

The chain has TRBV4-1 and TRBJ2-3, with TRBD1 as a possible D gene (6 bases). CDR1 is MGHRA and CDR2 is YSYEKL in the germline V gene. V lost 4 bases and J lost 2, with 16 bases in between. The CDR3 length is 16 residues. CDR3 coding DNA: TGCGCCAGCAGCCCCCGGGACACAAATCCCACAGATACGCAGTATTTT. Protein: CASSPRDTNPTDTQYF.

The chain combines TRBV23-1 with TRBJ1-4, with 8 nucleotides matching TRBD1. TRBV23-1 is noted as an ORF with a role that remains uncertain. The CDR3 has 18 residues. V was clipped by 4 bases and J by 3 bases; unmatched bases: 13. CDR3 sequence reads: CASSRVRGTGKPNEKLFF. CDR3 DNA: TGCGCCAGCAGTCGAGTAAGGGGGACAGGCAAACCTAATGAAAAACTGTTTTTT.

The chain uses TRBV30 and TRBJ1-2; D remains unclear. Trimming left V 0 bases short and J 8 bases short, with 16 bases between. This CDR3 is 14 amino acids long. CDR1 GTSNPN and CDR2 SVGIG come from the germline V gene (reference sequence). The CDR3 DNA reads TGTGCCTGGAGTGTACTAGGAACGCTGGAGGGCTACACCTTC. Its protein is CAWSVLGTLEGYTF.

This chain joins TRBV4-1 and TRBJ1-1; no definite D call. The germline V and J ends were trimmed by 1 base and 2 bases, with 11 bases remaining between them. The CDR3 is made up of 15 amino acids. The germline V gene has CDR1 MGHRA and CDR2 YSYEKL. The chain's CDR3 is CASSQGPGINTEAFF. In DNA form, the CDR3 reads TGCGCCAGCAGCCAAGGCCCCGGGATCAACACTGAAGCTTTCTTT.

On this clone itself: In the same sample, other DNA sequences code for this CDR3. The chain uses TRBV6-5 and TRBJ1-5; tentative D call: TRBD1 (5 bases). With 4 bases removed from V and 4 bases from J, the gap between germline ends came to 5 bases. CDR1 and CDR2 from the germline V gene are MNHEY and SVGAGI. This CDR3 spans 12 amino acids. CDR3 DNA: TGTGCCAGCAGTTCAGGGAATCAGCCCCAGCATTTT. Protein: CASSSGNQPQHF.

The rearrangement joins TRBV2 to TRBJ2-3, with 9 bases matching TRBD2. CDR1 is SNHLY and CDR2 is FYNNEI in the germline V gene. Losses at the gene ends were 7 bases for V and 4 bases for J; bases not matched to a gene: 9. CDR3 size: 15 residues. This CDR3 is CASNRAGGGADTQYF. CDR3 bases: TGTGCCAGCAATCGAGCGGGGGGTGGGGCAGATACGCAGTATTTT.

This clone is a singleton in its sample. The genes are TRBV6-6 and TRBJ2-3; tentatively, D is TRBD2 (6 bases). CDR1 MNHNY and CDR2 SVGAGI come from the germline V gene (reference sequence). This CDR3 contains 15 residues. V was cut by 6 bases and J by 0 bases, with 13 bases left in between. The CDR3 sequence is CASRYGGKSTDTQYF. DNA for the CDR3: TGTGCCAGCAGGTACGGCGGGAAGAGCACAGATACGCAGTATTTT.

The chain links TRBV4-1 to TRBJ2-5, with TRBD2 identical over 7 bases. CDR1 is MGHRA, CDR2 YSYEKL, per germline. CDR3 size: 16 residues. Unmatched junction bases numbered 7, after V lost 0 bases and J lost 3 bases. The CDR3 nucleotides read TGCGCCAGCAGCCAAGATGGTACTAGCGTGAAAGAGACCCAGTACTTC. As protein: CASSQDGTSVKETQYF.

Written as DNA, the CDR3 is TGTGCCATCAGTGGACCCACTAGCGGGGGGACCCAGTACTTC. This encodes CAISGPTSGGTQYF. V and J are TRBV10-3 and TRBJ2-5; 11 bases are shared with TRBD2. CDR1 is ENHRY and CDR2 is SYGVKD in the germline V gene. The CDR3 consists of 14 residues. The V segment lost 4 bases and the J segment 7 bases; nucleotides outside the gene matches: 5.

The chain combines TRBV7-8 with TRBJ2-3; 11 bases fit TRBD2. Germline V gene sequence: CDR1 SGHVS, CDR2 FQNEAQ. J gave up 0 bases and V 3 bases, and 2 bases lay outside the gene matches. The CDR3 is 16 residues long. The CDR3 nucleotides are TGTGCCAGCAGCTTTTTAGCGGGGGGGAGCACAGATACGCAGTATTTT. Its protein is CASSFLAGGSTDTQYF. Together with reference TRBV7-8 and TRBJ2-3, the CDR3 gives the full variable domain: GAGVSQSPRYKVAKRGQDVALRCDPISGHVSLFWYQQALGQGPEFLTYFQNEAQLDKSGLPSDRFFAERPEGSVSTLKIQRTQQEDSAVYLCASSFLAGGSTDTQYFGPGTRLTVL.

The rearrangement joins TRBV27 to TRBJ1-2; 8 nucleotides agree with TRBD1. CDR1 MNHEY and CDR2 SMNVEV come from the germline V gene (reference sequence). This CDR3 is built from 14 residues. Trimming took 6 bases from V and 3 from J; bases not matched to a gene: 6. The CDR3 reads CASRPGTGHYGYTF. Written as DNA, the CDR3 is TGTGCCAGCAGACCCGGGACAGGACACTATGGCTACACCTTC.

V and J are TRBV15 and TRBJ2-3, with D perhaps matching TRBD2 (6 bases). Per germline, CDR1 LNHNV and CDR2 YYDKDF (reference sequence). V lost 5 bases to trimming and J lost 4 bases, with 13 bases between them. This CDR3 contains 14 residues. The CDR3 DNA sequence: TGTGCCACCAGCTGGCTAGCGAGCGCAGATACGCAGTATTTT. Its translation is CATSWLASADTQYF.